There are many counts of the clone carrying this T cell receptor (beta chain). Antigen specificity is unknown. The TCR beta CDR3 regions underwent amplification using RNA transcripts as the source. First-round RT-PCR of the TCR CDR3 relied on the HTBI primer set. TCRdb passed the multiplex PCR reads through MiXCR, listing each CDR3 protein once. Of hundreds of thousands of distinct CDR3 sequences listed, about 15% are singletons. V lost 3 bases to trimming and J lost 6 bases, with 24 bases between them. From germline, CDR1 is LGHDT and CDR2 YNNKEL (reference sequence). This CDR3 is 18 amino acids long. In the ophthalmopathy cohort, Clinical Activity Score was at least 3, NOSPECS grade at least 4, and duration under 3 months. The sample originates from a study of T cells in Graves' hyperthyroidism and ophthalmopathy. Study-level results: Prediction of ophthalmopathy progression came a median approximately 6 months pre-onset. Also found in blood were most expanded thyroid clonotypes above 0.001.

This chain uses TRBV3-1 with TRBJ2-1, with D perhaps assigned TRBD1 or TRBD2 (5 bases each). The source material was blood. The clonotype comes from a woman aged 60-75 years with Graves' ophthalmopathy. The CDR3 coding sequence is TGTGCCAGCAGCCATCCTCCGGGGACGGGTCGGGGTGGCAATGAGCAGTTCTTC. Residues: CASSHPPGTGRGGNEQFF.